This TCR beta chain derives from a study of early stage breast cancer tumors. Overall study context: Average read coverage per sample was approximately 9.1-fold.

This normal breast sample came from a site roughly 2-4.5 cm away from the tumor. Normal breast often needed roughly 95-330 mg of tissue for enough DNA. This clone appeared a single time. Its antigen is unknown. Assay: immunoSEQ multiplex PCR; the TCRdb copy retains only in-frame clones and omits some. The sample lists approximately 14,000 clones; about four fifths were seen once. General study findings and limits: Commonly generated sequences made up most enriched TCRB sequences shared between patients.

This CDR3 contains 14 residues. V lost 1 base and J lost 5, with 11 bases in between. Looked up from germline, CDR1 is MNHNY and CDR2 is SVGAGI (reference sequence). The sequence was collected from a person in their twenties or thirties with breast cancer. The sequenced sample consisted of normal breast tissue next to the tumor. The chain couples TRBV6-6 to TRBJ2-5, with D perhaps assigned TRBD1 or TRBD2 (5 bases each). The CDR3 bases are TGTGCCAGCAGTTACTTTGGGGGAAGGGAGACCCAGTACTTC. Its translation is CASSYFGGRETQYF.